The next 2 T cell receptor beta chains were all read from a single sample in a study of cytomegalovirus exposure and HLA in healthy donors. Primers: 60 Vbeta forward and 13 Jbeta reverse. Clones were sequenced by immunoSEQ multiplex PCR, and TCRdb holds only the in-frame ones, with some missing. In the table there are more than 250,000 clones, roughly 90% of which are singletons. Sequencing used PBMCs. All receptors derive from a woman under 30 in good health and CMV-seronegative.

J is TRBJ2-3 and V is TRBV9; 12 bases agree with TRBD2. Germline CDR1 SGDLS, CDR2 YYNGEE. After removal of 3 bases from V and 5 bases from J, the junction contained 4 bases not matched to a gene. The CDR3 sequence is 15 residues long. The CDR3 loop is CASSASGGGLDTQYF. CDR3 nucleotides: TGTGCCAGCAGCGCTAGCGGGGGGGGGCTAGATACGCAGTATTTT.

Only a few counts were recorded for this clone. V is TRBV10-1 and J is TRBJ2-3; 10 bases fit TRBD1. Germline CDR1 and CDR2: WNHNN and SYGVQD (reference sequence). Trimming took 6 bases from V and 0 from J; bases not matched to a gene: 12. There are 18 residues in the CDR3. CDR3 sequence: CASRRDRGRDFSTDTQYF. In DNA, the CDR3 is TGCGCCAGCAGGCGAGACAGGGGGCGCGACTTCAGCACAGATACGCAGTATTTT.